This T cell receptor (beta chain) was sequenced in a study of cytomegalovirus exposure and HLA in healthy donors. Notes on this clone: Its specificity is not known.

The PCR made use of 60 Vbeta and 13 Jbeta primers. Measured with immunoSEQ multiplex PCR; TCRdb has only the in-frame clones, and not every one. The sample records approximately 190,000 clones, 70% to 85% being singletons. Study-wide results and limits: Reportedly, cytomegalovirus status was diagnosed with high sensitivity and specificity.

Trimming pared 3 bases from V and 2 bases from J, leaving 11 bases between. The CDR3 length is 15 residues. Germline CDR1 is SGHNT and CDR2 is YYREEE (reference sequence). Material: PBMCs. The receptor was isolated from a man in his forties in good health and CMV-seropositive. This chain connects TRBV5-4 to TRBJ2-2; D gene unclear. The CDR3 sequence: CASSSKTLNTGELFF. CDR3 bases: TGTGCCAGCAGCTCTAAGACTCTAAACACCGGGGAGCTGTTTTTT.